These T cell receptor beta chains were read from a single sample in a study of blood T cell repertoires in COVID-19. Assay: immunoSEQ multiplex PCR; the TCRdb copy retains only in-frame clones and omits some. The table has about 80,000 clones, around 84% seen once. Material: peripheral blood. These receptors were taken from a man aged 45-65 years with acute or convalescent COVID-19. CDR3s include the opening cysteine and the closing phenylalanine or tryptophan. The D gene is left open where the match is weak. Size is stated for part of the rows, as once, few or many counts, or as a class when the clone is expanded.

j_call | d_call | clone_size | v_call | cdr3_nt | cdr3_aa
TRBJ1-5 | - | - | TRBV7-6 | TGTGCCAGCAGCTTAGGGGCCGGTACTAGCAATCAGCCCCAGCATTTT | CASSLGAGTSNQPQHF
TRBJ1-3 | - | - | TRBV10-1 | TGCGCCAGCAGTGAGGGCACTGGAAACACCATATATTTT | CASSEGTGNTIYF
TRBJ2-2 | TRBD2 | few | TRBV7-9 | TGTGCCAGCAGCTTCCTTAGCGGGAGGGGGTCGCCCGGGGAGCTGTTTTTT | CASSFLSGRGSPGELFF
TRBJ1-2 | - | once | TRBV5-5 | TGTGCCAGCAGCTTTGAGAAGGGGCCCTTCGGCTACACCTTC | CASSFEKGPFGYTF
TRBJ1-2 | TRBD1 | - | TRBV19 | TGTGCCAGTAGTTCCAAGACAGGGAAAAACTATGGCTACACCTTC | CASSSKTGKNYGYTF
TRBJ1-6 | - | - | TRBV28 | TGTGCCAGCAGTATTGGAACGACAGAAAATTCACCCCTCCACTTT | CASSIGTTENSPLHF
TRBJ2-5 | - | - | TRBV7-9 | TGTGCCAGCGGGGCAGTTCAAGAGACCCAGTACTTC | CASGAVQETQYF
TRBJ2-3 | TRBD1 | - | TRBV4-3 | TGCGCCAGCAGCCAAGGGGAAGGGGGCGAAGATACGCAGTATTTT | CASSQGEGGEDTQYF
TRBJ2-4 | TRBD1 | - | TRBV7-2 | TGTGCCAGCAGCTTAGATATGGGACAGAGGCACATTCAGTACTTC | CASSLDMGQRHIQYF
TRBJ1-4 | TRBD1 | - | TRBV14 | TGTGCCAGCAGCCGAAAAGGGGGCGCCGGGGAAAAACTGTTTTTT | CASSRKGGAGEKLFF
TRBJ2-7 | - | - | TRBV4-1 | TGCGCCAGCAGCCAAGTCGCGACAGAAGACTACGAGCAGTACTTC | CASSQVATEDYEQYF
TRBJ1-1 | - | - | TRBV6-2/TRBV6-3 | TGTGCCAGCAGTTTCATTGACAGAAGCACTGAAGCTTTCTTT | CASSFIDRSTEAFF
TRBJ2-5 | - | - | TRBV7-9 | TGTGCCAGCAGCTTTTACAGGGACCAAGAGACCCAGTACTTC | CASSFYRDQETQYF
TRBJ2-7 | - | - | TRBV4-3 | TGCGCCAGCAGCCAAGTGTCAGGGGCCAGCTCCTACGAGCAGTACTTC | CASSQVSGASSYEQYF
TRBJ2-1 | - | - | TRBV7-2 | TGTGCCAGCAGCCCCCCTGGGACTTTCTACAATGAGCAGTTCTTC | CASSPPGTFYNEQFF
TRBJ2-5 | TRBD1 | - | TRBV6-5 | TGTGCCAGCAGTACAACAGGGGATCGAGAGACCCAGTACTTC | CASSTTGDRETQYF
TRBJ2-7 | TRBD1 | - | TRBV6-6 | TGTGCCAGCAGTTCGGACAGGGGCTACGAGCAGTACTTC | CASSSDRGYEQYF
TRBJ2-2 | TRBD1 | - | TRBV28 | TGTGCCAGCAGGGACCGGGACAGTTACACCGGGGAGCTGTTTTTT | CASRDRDSYTGELFF
TRBJ1-6 | - | - | TRBV11-2 | TGTGCCAGCAGCGGCAGATTAAATTCACCCCTCCACTTT | CASSGRLNSPLHF
TRBJ2-7 | - | - | TRBV10-2 | TGCGCCAGCAGTGAAACAGGGCCAATATACGAGCAGTACTTC | CASSETGPIYEQYF
TRBJ1-6 | - | - | TRBV6-5 | TGTGCCAGCCTCCGGGACAATAATTCACCCCTCCACTTT | CASLRDNNSPLHF
TRBJ2-2 | TRBD1 | - | TRBV11-3 | TGTGCCAGCAGCTCTGGACAGGGAGCCACCGGGGAGCTGTTTTTT | CASSSGQGATGELFF
TRBJ1-2 | - | few | TRBV5-1 | TGCGCCAGCAGCTGGGACACTATCGGCTACACCTTC | CASSWDTIGYTF
TRBJ1-2 | TRBD1 | - | TRBV7-2 | TGTGCCAGCAGCTTTGACAGGGAGAACTATGGCTACACCTTC | CASSFDRENYGYTF
TRBJ2-1 | TRBD2 | few | TRBV19 | TGTGCCAGTAGTATAGATCTCGACGGGAGGGCCCGGGTCTTC | CASSIDLDGRARVF
TRBJ1-5 | - | - | TRBV29-1 | TGCAGCGTCCGAAGGGGTCCCAATCAGCCCCAGCATTTT | CSVRRGPNQPQHF
TRBJ2-2 | - | - | TRBV19 | TGTGCCAGTAGTACCCCCAATGGCTGGAACACCGGGGAGCTGTTTTTT | CASSTPNGWNTGELFF
TRBJ2-2 | TRBD1 | - | TRBV5-1 | TGCGCCAGCAGCTGGACAGGGGGCATCACCGGGGAGCTGTTTTTT | CASSWTGGITGELFF
TRBJ1-1 | - | - | TRBV5-1 | TGCGCCAGCAGCTTACAGAGGGACACTGAAGCTTTCTTT | CASSLQRDTEAFF
TRBJ1-1 | TRBD1 | - | TRBV29-1 | TGCAGCGTTGAAGTGGGGGACAGTCTGGGGACTGAAGCTTTCTTT | CSVEVGDSLGTEAFF
TRBJ1-5 | TRBD1 | - | TRBV9 | TGTGCCAGCAGCATAGGAGACAGGGGCAATCAGCCCCAGCATTTT | CASSIGDRGNQPQHF
TRBJ1-4 | - | - | TRBV28 | TGTGCCAGCAGCCCCGGGGGTGGGAGAATTGAAAAACTGTTTTTT | CASSPGGGRIEKLFF
TRBJ1-2 | TRBD1 | - | TRBV7-2 | TGTGCCAGCAGCTCCCCTGGACAGGGCAACTATGGCTACACCTTC | CASSSPGQGNYGYTF
TRBJ2-1 | - | - | TRBV7-6 | TGTGCCAGCAGTTCTGACAGCTACAATGAGCAGTTCTTC | CASSSDSYNEQFF
TRBJ2-1 | - | - | TRBV18 | TGTGCCAGCTCACCACCGGCGGACAATGAGCAGTTCTTC | CASSPPADNEQFF
TRBJ2-2 | TRBD2 | - | TRBV4-3 | TGCGCCAGCAGCCCAACCGCGGGAGGAATTAACGGGGAGCTGTTTTTT | CASSPTAGGINGELFF
TRBJ2-5 | - | - | TRBV20-1 | TGCAGTGGATCCCGGGGGGAGACCCAGTACTTC | CSGSRGETQYF
TRBJ2-3 | - | - | TRBV2 | TGTGCCAGCAGATCCGGGACTAGCACAGATACGCAGTATTTT | CASRSGTSTDTQYF
TRBJ2-7 | TRBD1 | - | TRBV4-1 | TGCGCCAGCAGCCAAACCGACAGGGGCTTCGACGAGCAGTACTTC | CASSQTDRGFDEQYF
TRBJ1-2 | - | - | TRBV7-3 | TGTGCCAGCACCCTCGACAGGACTAACTATGGCTACACCTTC | CASTLDRTNYGYTF
TRBJ2-5 | - | - | TRBV27 | TGTGCCAGCAGTTTTGCGGGGGCGAGTGAGACCCAGTACTTC | CASSFAGASETQYF
TRBJ1-6 | - | - | TRBV14 | TGTGCCAGCAGCCAAGAGGCCAGGTTTCCCCTCCACTTT | CASSQEARFPLHF
TRBJ1-2 | TRBD1 | - | TRBV30 | TGTGCCTGGAGTGTACAGGGGGCTGGTGGCTACACCTTC | CAWSVQGAGGYTF
TRBJ1-5 | - | - | TRBV9 | TGTGCCAGCAGCGTACCTGGGCAGGGGAGGGTTGGCAATCAGCCCCAGCATTTT | CASSVPGQGRVGNQPQHF
TRBJ1-1 | - | few | TRBV5-1 | TGCGCCAGCAGCTTTACAGGGAACACTGAAGCTTTCTTT | CASSFTGNTEAFF
TRBJ1-3 | - | - | TRBV3-1/TRBV3-2 | TGTGCCAGCATCGGACAGTCCTCTGGAAACACCATATATTTT | CASIGQSSGNTIYF
TRBJ1-5 | - | - | TRBV2 | TGTGCCAGCAGTGAATGGGACGGCCGGAGGGAGCCCCAGCATTTT | CASSEWDGRREPQHF
TRBJ1-2 | TRBD1 | - | TRBV19 | TGTGCCAGTAGTGTCGACAGGGTGGGCTATGGCTACACCTTC | CASSVDRVGYGYTF
TRBJ1-6 | - | - | TRBV4-3 | TGCGCCAGCAGCCAAGATCTGCAGGGGCGTTCACCCCTCCACTTT | CASSQDLQGRSPLHF